These 14 T cell receptor beta chains share one sample of origin, sequenced in a study of blood T cell repertoires in COVID-19. Data came from immunoSEQ multiplex PCR; TCRdb stores just in-frame clones and leaves some out. The sample lists some 200,000 clones; about 85% were seen once. The material sequenced was peripheral blood. The receptors shown here come from a man aged 55 to 70 with active or convalescent COVID-19.

This clone showed up just once. The V call is TRBV10-3, the J call TRBJ2-3; 9 bases map to TRBD2. Germline loops: CDR1 ENHRY, CDR2 SYGVKD. This CDR3 is built from 14 residues. Trimming removed 8 bases from V and 5 bases from J; junction bases left unmatched: 8. The CDR3 is CAIRGGGAGDTQYF. The CDR3 DNA follows: TGTGCCATCCGGGGCGGGGGGGCCGGAGATACGCAGTATTTT.

The chain has TRBV10-3 and TRBJ1-2; tentatively, D is TRBD1 (5 bases). The V gene's germline CDR1 is ENHRY and CDR2 SYGVKD. The V gene lost 8 bases and the J gene lost 2 bases, with 15 bases spanning the gap. This CDR3 contains 14 residues. For the CDR3, the DNA is TGTGCCATCGGAACAGGAGACCTAAACTATGGCTACACCTTC. It codes for CAIGTGDLNYGYTF.

The J gene is TRBJ1-5, the V gene TRBV5-1; tentatively, D is TRBD1 (5 bases). CDR3 length equals 15 residues. Deletions cut 0 bases from V and 6 bases from J, with 13 bases between. CDR1 SGHRS and CDR2 YFSETQ come from the germline V gene. The CDR3 loop is CASSLDGALGQPQHF. CDR3 nucleotide sequence: TGCGCCAGCAGCTTGGATGGGGCGTTAGGTCAGCCCCAGCATTTT.

This clone has more than one count but fewer than ten. This chain uses TRBV2 with TRBJ1-5; tentatively, D is TRBD1 (5 bases). V was pared by 11 bases and J by 0 bases, with 11 bases between. The CDR3 is 13 residues long. The germline V gene encodes CDR1 SNHLY and CDR2 FYNNEI. The chain's CDR3 is CAAGGYSNQPQHF. The DNA of the CDR3 is TGTGCCGCCGGGGGATATAGCAATCAGCCCCAGCATTTT.

V usage is TRBV29-1 and J usage is TRBJ2-7; 8 bases map to TRBD2. The CDR3 has 12 amino acids. Germline lookup yields CDR1 SQVTM and CDR2 ANQGSEA. The V gene end was trimmed by 4 bases and the J gene end by 6 bases; junction bases not matched to a gene: 5. The chain's CDR3 is CSVAGGLREQYF. In nucleotides, the CDR3 is TGCAGCGTTGCGGGGGGGCTCCGCGAGCAGTACTTC.

J is TRBJ1-5 and V is TRBV19, with TRBD1 matching 8 bases. The CDR3 is 13 amino acids. V lost 4 bases, J lost 7 bases, and 3 bases stayed unmatched. Germline V CDR1 and CDR2: LNHDA, SQIVND (reference sequence). The CDR3 DNA reads as TGTGCCAGTAGTACTCGGACAGGGCAGCCCCAGCATTTT. It is translated as CASSTRTGQPQHF.

V usage is TRBV7-2 and J usage is TRBJ2-1, with TRBD2 matching 10 bases. Germline trimming cut 5 bases from V and 9 bases from J; bases unmatched to any gene: 10. This CDR3 spans 15 amino acids. Germline values: CDR1 SGHTA, CDR2 FQGNSA. The CDR3: CASSPGTSVTLEQFF. The DNA for the CDR3 is TGTGCCAGCAGCCCCGGGACTAGCGTGACACTTGAGCAGTTCTTC.

This rearrangement joins TRBV3-1 (or the pseudogene TRBV3-2) to TRBJ1-3, with a weak D call TRBD1 (6 bases). Trimming took 6 bases from V and 1 from J, leaving 10 bases between them. The CDR3 totals 14 residues. CDR1 LGHDT and CDR2 YNNKEL come from the germline V gene (reference sequence). The CDR3 DNA follows: TGTGCCAGCAGGCAAACAGGGTCTGGAAACACCATATATTTT. Translating it yields CASRQTGSGNTIYF.

CDR3 DNA: TGTGCCATCAGCCAGCGGGGTCAGCCTTACGAGCAGTACTTC. This encodes CAISQRGQPYEQYF. J is TRBJ2-7 and V is TRBV10-3; 7 bases align to TRBD2. Germline V gene data show CDR1 as ENHRY and CDR2 as SYGVKD. J lost 4 bases, V lost 6 bases, and 9 bases had no gene match. The CDR3 totals 14 residues.

The V call is TRBV3-1 (or the pseudogene TRBV3-2), the J call TRBJ2-7; no clear D gene. The length of the CDR3 is 14 residues. Deletions cut 4 bases from V and 0 bases from J, with 10 bases between. Germline values: CDR1 LGHDT, CDR2 YNNKEL (reference sequence). CDR3 residues: CASSPILNSYEQYF. The CDR3 DNA follows: TGTGCCAGCAGCCCTATTTTAAACTCCTACGAGCAGTACTTC.

The chain has TRBV27 and TRBJ1-5; 11 nucleotides line up with TRBD1. Germline lookup yields CDR1 MNHEY and CDR2 SMNVEV (reference sequence). The CDR3 length is 18 residues. V gave up 6 bases and J gave up 2 bases; unmatched junction bases: 12. DNA for the CDR3: TGTGCCAGCAGCCCCGGGACAGGGGGATCAATGGGCAATCAGCCCCAGCATTTT. This codes for CASSPGTGGSMGNQPQHF.

This clone was seen only a few times. The V gene is TRBV2, the J gene TRBJ2-1, with a weak D call TRBD2 (7 bases). The ends were cut back, 7 bases at V and 6 bases at J, with 10 bases in the middle. This CDR3 comprises 12 residues. Germline CDR1 and CDR2: SNHLY and FYNNEI. CDR3 sequence reads: CASMGGRNEQFF. The CDR3 DNA follows: TGTGCCAGCATGGGGGGGCGCAATGAGCAGTTCTTC.

This clone came up a few times. The rearrangement joins TRBV2 to TRBJ2-5; TRBD1 matches at 8 bases. CDR1 SNHLY and CDR2 FYNNEI come from the germline V gene. J lost 5 bases, V lost 8 bases, and 7 bases had no gene match. The CDR3 totals 13 residues. The CDR3 DNA is TGTGCCAGCGCCAGGGGGCGGGTGGAGACCCAGTACTTC. Residues: CASARGRVETQYF.

The gene calls are TRBV6-5 and TRBJ2-7; 7 bases align to TRBD1. This CDR3 is built from 15 residues. Germline trimming cut 6 bases from V and 1 base from J; bases unmatched to any gene: 9. Germline V gene data show CDR1 as MNHEY and CDR2 as SVGAGI. The CDR3 here is CASRGWGTESYEQYF. DNA for the CDR3: TGTGCCAGCAGGGGTTGGGGGACAGAATCCTACGAGCAGTACTTC.